What follows are 25 T cell receptor beta chains derived from one specimen sequenced in a study of cytomegalovirus exposure and HLA in healthy donors. Produced via immunoSEQ multiplex PCR; TCRdb's table is partial and in-frame only. There are about 130,000 clones in the sample; about nine tenths occur only once, and around 6% lies in the top ten. Sequencing used PBMCs. These receptors were collected from a woman aged 25 to 39 in good health and CMV-seropositive.

The V gene is TRBV15, the J gene TRBJ1-6; D is possibly TRBD1 (5 bases). Trimming stripped 3 bases from V and 8 bases from J, with 14 bases between. Germline values: CDR1 LNHNV, CDR2 YYDKDF (reference sequence). The CDR3 has 15 residues. The DNA for the CDR3 is TGTGCCACCAGCAGGGAACAGGTGGCCCATTCACCCCTCCACTTT. This encodes CATSREQVAHSPLHF.

This sequence joins TRBV15 and TRBJ2-1; D perhaps matches TRBD1 (5 bases). The CDR3 runs to 17 residues. Germline V gives CDR1 LNHNV, CDR2 YYDKDF (reference sequence). V shed 1 base and J shed 2 bases, with 15 bases lying between them. CDR3 sequence: CATSRAQETPTYNEQFF. In nucleotides, the CDR3 is TGTGCCACCAGCAGAGCACAGGAGACCCCCACCTACAATGAGCAGTTCTTC.

The CDR3 coding sequence is TGTGCCAGCAGCTGGCCCCCAGGGGGCGATGGCTACACCTTC. Its protein is CASSWPPGGDGYTF. The chain is built from TRBV5-5 and TRBJ1-2; 8 positions match TRBD1. Germline V lookup: CDR1 SGHKS, CDR2 YYEKEE (reference sequence). The V gene end was trimmed by 3 bases and the J gene end by 6 bases; junction bases not matched to a gene: 7. The CDR3 is 14 amino acids.

The chain recombines TRBV5-1 with TRBJ1-1, with 7 bases that match TRBD1. The germline gives CDR1 SGHRS, CDR2 YFSETQ. V was pared by 2 bases and J by 8 bases, with 9 bases of the junction left unmatched. CDR3 size: 14 residues. CDR3 loop: CASSLDHRDSEAFF. The CDR3 DNA sequence: TGCGCCAGCAGCTTAGACCACCGGGACAGCGAAGCTTTCTTT.

The gene calls are TRBV29-1 and TRBJ2-7; the match to TRBD1 covers 7 bases. Trimming at V came to 3 bases and at J to 5 bases, leaving 7 bases not matched to a gene. CDR1 and CDR2 (germline): SQVTM, ANQGSEA. This CDR3 contains 13 residues. CDR3: CSVEHRGRDEQYF. The CDR3 nucleotides are TGCAGCGTTGAGCACAGGGGAAGGGACGAGCAGTACTTC.

The V gene is TRBV21-1, the J gene TRBJ2-7; the table's D call, TRBD1, was not checked against the DNA. TRBV21-1 is an annotated pseudogene. This CDR3 region has 15 residues. CDR3 nucleotide sequence: TGTGCCAGCAGCGGCCCCGGGACACTTTCCTACGAGCAGTACTTC. It codes for CASSGPGTLSYEQYF.

The rearrangement uses TRBV15 and TRBJ2-3; D is perhaps TRBD2 (7 bases). This CDR3 is built from 13 residues. CDR1 LNHNV and CDR2 YYDKDF come from the germline V gene (reference sequence). Trimming stripped 8 bases from V and 0 bases from J, with 9 bases between. The CDR3 loop reads CATRGASTDTQYF. CDR3 nucleotide sequence: TGTGCCACCCGGGGGGCCAGCACAGATACGCAGTATTTT.

The chain has TRBV5-1 and TRBJ1-1, with a weak D call TRBD1 (6 bases). CDR3 size: 13 residues. The V end lost 0 bases, the J end lost 11 bases, and 14 bases lay between the germline ends. Germline-derived CDR1 and CDR2 are SGHRS and YFSETQ. CDR3 sequence reads: CASSLATGRSAFF. CDR3 nucleotides: TGCGCCAGCAGCTTGGCGACAGGACGGTCGGCTTTCTTT.

This chain connects TRBV28 to TRBJ1-5, with 7 bases aligning to TRBD1. CDR1 and CDR2 (germline): MDHEN, SYDVKM. The CDR3 is 15 amino acids. The trim removed 8 bases at V and 0 bases at J, leaving 7 bases unmatched. This CDR3 is CASWGTVHSNQPQHF. CDR3 nucleotides: TGTGCCAGCTGGGGGACAGTTCATAGCAATCAGCCCCAGCATTTT.

The gene calls are TRBV6-5 and TRBJ2-3, with a tentative D call TRBD1 (5 bases). This CDR3 has 15 amino acids. The germline gives CDR1 MNHEY, CDR2 SVGAGI. V was clipped by 8 bases and J by 6 bases, with 21 bases between them. The CDR3 sequence: CASSTQGMGIDTQYF. Here the CDR3 DNA reads TGTGCCAGCTCTACTCAGGGTATGGGGATCGATACGCAGTATTTT.

Here the CDR3 reads CAIRARQGENTEAFF. CDR3 coding DNA: TGTGCCATCAGAGCGAGACAGGGGGAGAACACTGAAGCTTTCTTT. The chain is built from TRBV10-3 and TRBJ1-1, with 9 bases matching TRBD1. CDR3 length: 15 residues. Trimming at V came to 6 bases and at J to 1 base, leaving 6 bases not matched to a gene. Germline CDR1 ENHRY, CDR2 SYGVKD.

V is TRBV28 and J is TRBJ2-7, with D uncertain. The CDR3 spans 14 residues. The V gene lost 3 bases and the J gene lost 4 bases, with 13 bases spanning the gap. The germline V gene encodes CDR1 MDHEN and CDR2 SYDVKM. The CDR3 nucleotides are TGTGCCAGCAGTTTTCAAGGCAGGTCTTACGAGCAGTACTTC. Encoded protein: CASSFQGRSYEQYF.

V is TRBV27 and J is TRBJ2-2; D possibly corresponds to TRBD2 (6 bases). V lost 2 bases and J 6 bases, leaving 19 bases between the germline ends. The CDR3 contains 17 residues. The V gene's germline CDR1 is MNHEY and CDR2 SMNVEV (reference sequence). The CDR3 loop reads CASSLLSRGSSPGELFF. CDR3 in DNA: TGTGCCAGCAGTTTACTATCTCGGGGGTCCTCCCCCGGGGAGCTGTTTTTT.

The sample holds a few counts of this clone. The chain has TRBV19 and TRBJ1-2, with D uncertain. The germline V and J ends were trimmed by 7 bases and 5 bases, with 11 bases remaining between them. The CDR3 has 12 residues. CDR1 and CDR2 from the germline V gene are LNHDA and SQIVND (reference sequence). The CDR3 sequence: CASKAGSYGYTF. Written as DNA, the CDR3 is TGTGCCAGTAAAGCAGGCTCTTATGGCTACACCTTC.

The CDR3 here is CASSGSGGGETQYF. The CDR3 nucleotides read TGTGCCAGCAGTGGAAGCGGGGGAGGGGAGACCCAGTACTTC. This chain connects TRBV2 to TRBJ2-5; TRBD2 aligns across 8 bases. The CDR3 length is 14 residues. The germline gives CDR1 SNHLY, CDR2 FYNNEI. V trimming: 4 bases; J trimming: 5 bases; junction bases outside the gene matches: 6.

The chain employs TRBV29-1 and TRBJ2-2; 8 bases are shared with TRBD1. The CDR3 covers 14 residues. CDR1 and CDR2 from the germline V gene are SQVTM and ANQGSEA. V lost 4 bases and J lost 6; bases outside the gene matches: 7. The CDR3 sequence: CSVVGDRGAGELFF. CDR3 sequence (DNA): TGCAGCGTTGTAGGTGACAGGGGAGCCGGGGAGCTGTTTTTT.

The genes are TRBV4-1 and TRBJ2-3, with 11 bases aligning to TRBD2. Unmatched junction bases numbered 9, after V lost 1 base and J lost 3 bases. The CDR3 consists of 18 residues. The germline V gene encodes CDR1 MGHRA and CDR2 YSYEKL. The CDR3 is CASSQGLASGGWTDTQYF. The CDR3 DNA follows: TGCGCCAGCAGCCAAGGGTTGGCTAGCGGGGGGTGGACAGATACGCAGTATTTT.

The chain joins TRBV29-1 to TRBJ2-3; D is perhaps TRBD2 (5 bases). Trimming pared 7 bases from V and 3 bases from J, leaving 8 bases between. Germline-derived CDR1 and CDR2 are SQVTM and ANQGSEA. CDR3 length: 11 residues. CDR3 loop: CSGGATDTQYF. The CDR3 coding sequence is TGCAGCGGGGGAGCTACAGATACGCAGTATTTT.

The chain links TRBV9 to TRBJ1-2; the match to TRBD1 covers 10 bases. Trimming at V came to 8 bases and at J to 0 bases, leaving 13 bases not matched to a gene. CDR3 size: 17 residues. Germline V gene lookup returns CDR1 SGDLS and CDR2 YYNGEE. This CDR3 reads CASSTTGGIYSNYGYTF. As DNA, the CDR3 is TGTGCCAGTAGCACGACAGGGGGCATTTATTCTAACTATGGCTACACCTTC.

The chain has TRBV7-9 and TRBJ1-3; 7 bases align to TRBD1. The CDR3 consists of 17 residues. The germline V gene encodes CDR1 SEHNR and CDR2 FQNEAQ (reference sequence). With 5 bases clipped from V and 1 base from J, the junction kept 11 bases outside the gene matches. As DNA, the CDR3 is TGTGCCAGCAGCCAAGCCGGACAGGCCCATTCTGGAAACACCATATATTTT. This encodes CASSQAGQAHSGNTIYF.

Note on this clone: A junction boundary mismatches the germline segment, possibly from a read error. This sequence joins TRBV2 and TRBJ1-4, with a possible D match to TRBD1 (5 bases). This CDR3 comprises 13 residues. The germline gives CDR1 SNHLY, CDR2 FYNNEI. CDR3: CASSQARRQGGFF. The CDR3 DNA follows: TGTGCCAGCAGTCAAGCCAGGCGGCAGGGTGGTTTTTTT.

This clone has a single count. The chain links TRBV4-1 to TRBJ2-7, with TRBD2 matching 7 bases. Per the germline V gene, CDR1 is MGHRA and CDR2 is YSYEKL. The CDR3 spans 18 residues. Unmatched junction bases numbered 16, after V lost 1 base and J lost 4 bases. The CDR3 DNA reads as TGCGCCAGCAGCCAAGTAAGAGTGGGAGGGCTTTCTGAATACGAGCAGTACTTC. This codes for CASSQVRVGGLSEYEQYF.

The chain links TRBV5-1 to TRBJ2-1; D call uncertain. The length of the CDR3 is 14 residues. CDR1 is SGHRS and CDR2 is YFSETQ in the germline V gene. Trimming removed 1 base at V and 6 bases at J, with 11 bases between. The CDR3 loop is CASSLSQPGNEQFF. The CDR3 coding sequence is TGCGCCAGCAGCTTGTCCCAACCCGGCAATGAGCAGTTCTTC.

This clone has a count of ten or more. The sample has other DNA sequences that encode this CDR3 too. The genes are TRBV28 and TRBJ1-5; TRBD1 is a possible D gene (6 bases). Germline V gene data show CDR1 as MDHEN and CDR2 as SYDVKM. V lost 5 bases and J lost 7, with 15 bases in between. CDR3 length: 14 amino acids. In DNA form, the CDR3 reads TGTGCCAGCAGTCTAGGGGGGGTAGGGCAGCCCCAGCATTTT. Its protein is CASSLGGVGQPQHF.

The chain recombines TRBV5-1 with TRBJ2-3; TRBD2 matches at 11 bases. Germline V gives CDR1 SGHRS, CDR2 YFSETQ. The CDR3 length is 16 residues. V trimming: 1 base; J trimming: 4 bases; junction bases outside the gene matches: 5. This CDR3 reads CASSLYMGLAADTQYF. For the CDR3, the DNA is TGCGCCAGCAGCTTGTACATGGGACTAGCGGCAGATACGCAGTATTTT.